The clone carrying this T cell receptor beta chain was seen just once. Its antigen is currently unknown. The data derive from a study of CD8 T cells in ankylosing spondylitis. General study results and limits: Among TCR beta sequences, a motif of under 10 highly homologous variants appeared characteristic of ankylosing spondylitis blood. Matched synovial fluid from ankylosing spondylitis patients was reported to be enriched for disease-linked clones. Earlier work had already found some motif variants in reactive arthritis synovial fluid and blood. Disease-associated clonotypes exhibited CD8+ identity and were relatively infrequent in peripheral blood.

Quantitative 5'-RACE was performed with molecular barcodes, and it yielded the TCR beta libraries. TCRdb called the 5' RACE reads again in MiXCR, with one record for every CDR3 protein. The data show about 540,000 distinct CDR3 sequences, roughly 13% seen once. CDR1 and CDR2 (germline): SNHLY, FYNNEI. CDR3 length equals 11 residues. Trimming took off 8 bases at V and 2 bases at J, with 6 bases between the two ends. The V and J genes are TRBV2 and TRBJ2-5; D is uncertain. The source material was blood, either unsorted or a sorted T cell fraction (not recorded which). The clonotype was recovered from a male donor with ankylosing spondylitis. The CDR3 sequence is CASLQQETQYF. CDR3 DNA: TGTGCCAGCCTCCAGCAAGAGACCCAGTACTTC.